This T cell receptor beta chain emerged from a study of tumor and adjacent non-tumor tissue in lung cancer. Study as a whole: Patients were aged about 31 to 85, 10 men and about five women, stage I to III. Overall study results and limits: Normal lung showed higher cumulative top 100 clone frequency than tumor. Compared with tumor, normal lung showed significantly lower TCR diversity.

The library came from three nested PCR rounds adapted from ARM-PCR protocols. Each CDR3 protein gets one entry after TCRdb re-called the multiplex PCR reads with MiXCR. The top ten clones hold 20% to 25% of a sample with about 86,000 distinct CDR3 sequences, more than 65% of them seen once. No cell sorting was done before RNA was extracted from the tissue. Distant lung tissue was collected more than 3 cm away from the tumor edge. Between August and November 2014, newly diagnosed, chemotherapy-naive lung cancer patients underwent thoracic surgery in China. CDR3 size: 14 residues. Germline V CDR1 and CDR2: MNHEY, SVGAGI. In regard to this clonotype: What it binds is unknown. One end of the junction is discordant with germline, which a read error may explain.

The rearrangement uses TRBV6-5 and TRBJ1-1; perhaps TRBD1 as D (5 bases). This receptor was taken from a woman aged 50 to 65 with non-small cell lung cancer. Sequenced: distant non-tumor lung tissue. CDR3 bases: TGTACCAGCAGTTACGGAAGGCTTGGGACTGAAGCTTTATTT. It yields the protein CTSSYGRLGTEALF.